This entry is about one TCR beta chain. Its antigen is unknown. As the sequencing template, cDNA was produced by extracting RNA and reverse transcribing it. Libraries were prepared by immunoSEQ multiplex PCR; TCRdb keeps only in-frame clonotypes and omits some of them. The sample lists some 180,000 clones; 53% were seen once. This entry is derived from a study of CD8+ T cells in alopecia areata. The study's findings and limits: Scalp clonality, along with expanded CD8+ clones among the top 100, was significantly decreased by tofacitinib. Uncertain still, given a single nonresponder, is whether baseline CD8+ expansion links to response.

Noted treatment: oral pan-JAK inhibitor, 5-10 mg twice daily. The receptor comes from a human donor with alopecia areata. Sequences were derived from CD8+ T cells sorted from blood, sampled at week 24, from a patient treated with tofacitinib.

DNA for the CDR3: TGTGCCAGCCGGTGGGGTGGCTACACCTTC. Its protein product is CASRWGGYTF. The chain uses TRBV6-1 and TRBJ1-2; no clear D. CDR1 and CDR2 (germline): MNHNS, SASEGT. This CDR3 has 10 amino acids. V was shortened by 8 bases and J by 7 bases, with 8 bases between the two germline ends.